These T cell receptor beta chains were read from a single sample in a study of cytomegalovirus exposure and HLA in healthy donors. Assay: immunoSEQ multiplex PCR; the TCRdb copy retains only in-frame clones and omits some. The sample records 50,000 to 65,000 clones, about 95% being singletons. Source material: PBMCs. These receptors originate from a young woman in good health and CMV-seropositive. Each CDR3 is given with its conserved first and last residue. The D gene is left open where the match is weak. The size of a clone is reported for some rows only, either as once, few or many, or as a class for expanded clones.

d_gene	len	j_gene	v_gene	abundance	CDR3nt	CDR3aa
TRBD1	13	TRBJ1-2	TRBV28	NA	TGTGCCAGCAGTTTGGGACAGATCTATGGCTACACCTTC	CASSLGQIYGYTF
NA	15	TRBJ2-1	TRBV5-5	NA	TGTGCCAGCAGGACTAGGGACAGCTCCTACAATGAGCAGTTCTTC	CASRTRDSSYNEQFF
NA	12	TRBJ1-2	TRBV28	NA	TGTGCCAGCAGTTTAGCGTACTATGGCTACACCTTC	CASSLAYYGYTF
TRBD2	18	TRBJ2-2	TRBV19	NA	TGTGCCAGTAGTACTCGTCAACTAGCGGGGGTTCGCAGCAGGGAGCTGTTTTTT	CASSTRQLAGVRSRELFF
TRBD1	15	TRBJ2-1	TRBV6-5	once	TGTGCCAGCAGCTCCCGGGACAGGGACTACAATGAGCAGTTCTTC	CASSSRDRDYNEQFF
TRBD2	14	TRBJ2-3	TRBV10-3	NA	TGTGCCAGCTCTAGCGGGGGGCCCACAGATACGCAGTATTTT	CASSSGGPTDTQYF
NA	11	TRBJ1-2	TRBV29-1	NA	TGCAGCGTTGGAGGGCTCTATGGCTACACCTTC	CSVGGLYGYTF
NA	13	TRBJ2-7	TRBV6-1	NA	TGTGCCAGCAGTGGGCAGGTGACCTACGAGCAGTACTTC	CASSGQVTYEQYF
NA	14	TRBJ2-3	TRBV2	NA	TGTGCCAGCCCCGGGACAAACGTTACAGATACGCAGTATTTT	CASPGTNVTDTQYF
TRBD2	18	TRBJ2-1	TRBV29-1	NA	TGCAGCGTGATTGTCCCTCCGGGGGAACTAGGCGGGGGGCATGAGCAGTTCTTC	CSVIVPPGELGGGHEQFF
NA	18	TRBJ1-1	TRBV28	NA	TGTGCCAGCAGTTCACCAAGGGGGACGTGGATTGGGTACACTGAAGCTTTCTTT	CASSSPRGTWIGYTEAFF
TRBD2	14	TRBJ2-5	TRBV29-1	NA	TGCAGCGTAGCTCGGACTAGCGAACAAGAGACCCAGTACTTC	CSVARTSEQETQYF
TRBD2	15	TRBJ2-1	TRBV19	NA	TGTGCCAGTAGTATTCCTAGCGGGGCCTACAATGAGCAGTTCTTC	CASSIPSGAYNEQFF
NA	11	TRBJ2-7	TRBV28	NA	TGTGCCAGCAGGACTCGCTACGAGCAGTACTTC	CASRTRYEQYF
NA	19	TRBJ1-1	TRBV15	NA	TGTGCCACCAGCAGGTACCCCACAAGCCGGGGGGGTATGAACACTGAAGCTTTCTTT	CATSRYPTSRGGMNTEAFF
NA	16	TRBJ1-2	TRBV11-3	NA	TGTGCCAGCAGCTTAGATTACGTCAGGGGTACCTATGGCTACACCTTC	CASSLDYVRGTYGYTF
TRBD1	17	TRBJ1-6	TRBV15	NA	TGTGCCACCAGCGAGGGAGACAGGGGTTTGAGGAATTCACCCCTCCACTTT	CATSEGDRGLRNSPLHF
NA	14	TRBJ2-1	TRBV18	NA	TGTGCCAGCTCACCAATCTACGAGGGCAATGAGCAGTTCTTC	CASSPIYEGNEQFF
TRBD2	15	TRBJ2-7	TRBV28	NA	TGTGCCAGCAGGCTACCCGGGACTAGCGGTTACGAGCAGTACTTC	CASRLPGTSGYEQYF
NA	16	TRBJ2-2	TRBV6-4	NA	TGTGCCAGCAGTGACTCAGGGGCCGCCAAGGCCGGGGAGCTGTTTTTT	CASSDSGAAKAGELFF
NA	12	TRBJ2-7	TRBV13	NA	TGTGCCAGCAGCTCTTTCTCCTACGAGCAGTACTTC	CASSSFSYEQYF
NA	13	TRBJ1-2	TRBV11-2	NA	TGTGCCAGCAGCCGTTACACTAACTATGGCTACACCTTC	CASSRYTNYGYTF
NA	13	TRBJ2-7	TRBV4-1	NA	TGCGCCAGCAGCTTCCCAGGAGGTTACGAGCAGTACTTC	CASSFPGGYEQYF
NA	15	TRBJ2-5	TRBV21-1	few	TGTGCCAGCAGCAAAAGTCCAACAGGGCCCGAGACCCAGTACTTC	CASSKSPTGPETQYF
NA	11	TRBJ2-1	TRBV30	NA	TGTGCCTGGGCCCCTATGGAGGAGCAGTTCTTC	CAWAPMEEQFF
NA	16	TRBJ2-7	TRBV6-1	NA	TGTGCCAGCAGTGAAGAAGGGGGTTCGTGGACCTACGAGCAGTACTTC	CASSEEGGSWTYEQYF
TRBD2	14	TRBJ2-7	TRBV29-1	NA	TGCAGCGTTGGTACCGGGGGGGCTTCCTACGAGCAGTACTTC	CSVGTGGASYEQYF
NA	14	TRBJ2-2	TRBV28	NA	TGTGCCAGCAGTACTCGGGAGTACACCGGGGAGCTGTTTTTT	CASSTREYTGELFF
NA	17	TRBJ2-2	TRBV5-1	NA	TGCGCCAGCAGCTTGACCCAACAGTTTGGGAACACCGGGGAGCTGTTTTTT	CASSLTQQFGNTGELFF
TRBD2	15	TRBJ2-1	TRBV19	NA	TGTGCCAGTAGTATTACCACTAGCGGGATAAATGAGCAGTTCTTC	CASSITTSGINEQFF
TRBD1	14	TRBJ1-6	TRBV19	NA	TGTGCCAGTAACCCGACAGGGATTAATTCACCCCTCCACTTT	CASNPTGINSPLHF